Sequencing of this T cell receptor (beta chain) was carried out in a study of shared clonotypes between healthy human individuals (dated by TCRdb to the early 2020s). In terms of the full investigation: The cohort included a few men and a couple of women between 18 and 49 years of age. Per donor, three plates each were used for CD4 naive and CD4 memory, two for CD8 naive, and one for CD8 memory. To estimate repertoire size and how much clonotypes are shared between individuals, the study performed deep sequencing of blood TCR repertoires from roughly five healthy adults. Libraries were prepared and TCR repertoires were sequenced by different laboratories using diverse techniques, in order to increase sequencing depth and limit assay-specific biases. Between about 0.94 and 8.9 billion PBMCs per donor were obtained by leukapheresis.

Using the deep immunoSEQ assay, multiplex PCR amplified TCR CDR3 regions from genomic DNA. Genomic DNA extracted from each cell subset was distributed evenly over all wells of several immunoSEQ 96-well plates, and each plate served as one replicate. Each replicate PCR for sorted subsets received about 180 ng genomic DNA, equal to about 29,000 T cell genomes. The purified libraries were quantified using a Qubit 3.0 fluorometer, sized with a Bioanalyzer 2100, and then quantified again using the KAPA Library Quantification kit. Every immunoSEQ 96-well plate was sequenced on a separate single-read 150-cycle Illumina NextSeq 550 flow cell. For the original study's pipeline: Because the immunoSEQ output held only junctional sequences and lacked quality scores, the filtering could not match the filtering applied to full-length reads. Sequences were annotated with PyIR, a Python wrapper for IgBLAST v1.9, using IMGT germline references to assign V/J genes and CDR3. Reads with weak V/J assignments (E-value above 1e-6), missing CDR3, stop codons, out-of-frame junctions, or ambiguous translated residues were removed. V3J clonotypes were defined as sequences sharing the same inferred V gene, J gene, and CDR3 amino acid sequence. The percentage overlap between two repertoires was calculated by dividing the number of shared unique clonotypes by the size of the smaller repertoire. RTK rarefaction, the Chao1 estimator, and Recon v2.1 estimates of unobserved clonotypes were used to assess repertoire richness. OLGA was used to compute generation probabilities for all TCRbeta clonotypes that the gDNA method yielded from a few donors. Held by TCRdb, this immuneACCESS table contains in-frame sequences only and omits some clones. Under half of the omission traces to an unresolved V gene where checked; the cause of the rest is unknown. Clonal size and the V and J genes are those of that table, whereas D and trimming came from the DNA. Present in this sample are around 700,000 clones, 60% to 80% of which were seen just once. About 1.7% of the sample is taken by the ten largest.

Findings and caveats that apply to the study as a whole: Sampling was restricted to blood, and TCR repertoires in tissues likely differ from the TCR repertoires found in blood. The genetic and exposure-history diversity represented was limited by the small number of donors. Rarefaction of sorted-subset datasets indicated incomplete sequencing despite the large sequencing depth. Approximately 5% of naive CD4, around 3.6% of naive CD8, 2.3% of memory CD4, and about 0.4% of memory CD8 clonotypes were shared across a handful of donors. Naive subsets generally had larger estimated clonotype richness than memory subsets did. Compared with non-shared clonotypes, clonotypes shared by all four sorted-subset donors had higher generation probabilities. Pairwise subsampling indicated that sequencing depth was expected to affect the degree of clonotype sharing among donors.

This clone was counted a few times. Which antigen it targets is not known. It has no much larger one-base neighbor in the sample; base qualities were not kept. Including the terminal cysteine and phenylalanine, the CDR3 comprises 15 residues. Just CDR3 DNA is preserved here, 45 bases in frame from base 1. Germline trimming amounts to 6 bases on V and 4 bases on J, with 9 as the count of junction bases outside the gene matches. Sequences MNHEY (CDR1) and SVGAGI (CDR2) are obtained from the germline V gene. Donors were healthy HIV-negative adults with no recently reported acute infections or vaccinations. Only Caucasian adults living in Nashville, Tennessee, USA were represented among the donors. CD4+ T cells were enriched by magnetic negative selection, after which naive cells were positively selected on CD45RA and the negative fraction was taken as the memory subset. Blood was obtained by leukapheresis, after which PBMCs were separated by Ficoll-Histopaque density gradient centrifugation and cryopreserved in liquid nitrogen vapor phase. Analytical flow cytometry was used to check the purity and quantity of every magnetically sorted T cell population. Genomic DNA was isolated from every sorted fraction and measured by UV absorbance on a Nanodrop 2000c.

The rearranged chain carries TRBV6-5 and TRBJ2-1; TRBD1 agrees with 7 junctional bases. Sequencing used memory CD4+ T cells sorted from blood. The meaning of the sample's cell subset or site label: CD45RA-negative fraction. This clonotype was sampled from a woman aged 25 to 39 in good health. This receptor carries the CDR3 CASRTGTALYNEQFF. The DNA sequence is TGTGCCAGCAGGACCGGGACAGCCTTATACAATGAGCAGTTCTTC.